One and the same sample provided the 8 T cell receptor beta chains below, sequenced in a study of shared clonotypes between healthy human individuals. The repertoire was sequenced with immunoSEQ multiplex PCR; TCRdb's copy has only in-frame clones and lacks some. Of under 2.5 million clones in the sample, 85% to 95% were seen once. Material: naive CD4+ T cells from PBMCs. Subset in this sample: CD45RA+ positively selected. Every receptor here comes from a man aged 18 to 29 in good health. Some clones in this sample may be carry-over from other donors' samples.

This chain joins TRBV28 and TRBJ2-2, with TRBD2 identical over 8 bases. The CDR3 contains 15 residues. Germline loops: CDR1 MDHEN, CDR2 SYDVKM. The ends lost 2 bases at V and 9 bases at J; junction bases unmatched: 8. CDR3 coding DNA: TGTGCCAGCAGTTTAAGAAGCGGGAGTATGCGGGAGCTGTTTTTT. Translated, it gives CASSLRSGSMRELFF. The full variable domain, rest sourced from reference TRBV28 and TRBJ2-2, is DVKVTQSSRYLVKRTGEKVFLECVQDMDHENMFWYRQDPGLGLRLIYFSYDVKMKEKGDIPEGYSVSREKKERFSLILESASTNQTSMYLCASSLRSGSMRELFFGEGSRLTVL.

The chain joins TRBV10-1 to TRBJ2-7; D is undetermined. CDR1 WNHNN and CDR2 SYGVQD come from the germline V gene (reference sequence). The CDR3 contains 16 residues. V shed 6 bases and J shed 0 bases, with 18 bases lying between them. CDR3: CASSTQRYSPSYEQYF. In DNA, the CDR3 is TGCGCCAGCAGCACCCAGCGCTACAGCCCCTCCTACGAGCAGTACTTC.

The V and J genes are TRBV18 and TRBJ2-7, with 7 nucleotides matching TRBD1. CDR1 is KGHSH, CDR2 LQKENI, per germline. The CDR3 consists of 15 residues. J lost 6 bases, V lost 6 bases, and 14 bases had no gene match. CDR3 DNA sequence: TGTGCCAGCTCGCCGCCAGGGGGAGCTTTGGTCGAGCAGTACTTC. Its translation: CASSPPGGALVEQYF.

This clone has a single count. The CDR3 protein is CASSLTDLYGYTF. In DNA form, the CDR3 reads TGTGCCAGCAGCCTGACGGACCTGTATGGCTACACCTTC. This chain uses TRBV9 with TRBJ1-2, with D unclear. CDR3 length: 13 amino acids. Trimming stripped 4 bases from V and 5 bases from J, with 12 bases between. From germline, CDR1 is SGDLS and CDR2 YYNGEE.

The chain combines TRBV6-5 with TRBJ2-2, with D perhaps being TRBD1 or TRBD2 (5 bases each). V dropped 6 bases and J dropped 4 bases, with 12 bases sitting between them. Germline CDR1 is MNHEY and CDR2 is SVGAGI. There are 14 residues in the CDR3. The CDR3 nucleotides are TGTGCCAGCAGCTACGGGGACGCCACCGGGGAGCTGTTTTTT. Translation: CASSYGDATGELFF.

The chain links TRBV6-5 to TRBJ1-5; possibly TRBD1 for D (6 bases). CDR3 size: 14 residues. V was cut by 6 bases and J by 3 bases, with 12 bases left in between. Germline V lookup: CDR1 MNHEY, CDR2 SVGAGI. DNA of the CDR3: TGTGCCAGCAGGCCAACAGGGACCAATCAGCCCCAGCATTTT. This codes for CASRPTGTNQPQHF.

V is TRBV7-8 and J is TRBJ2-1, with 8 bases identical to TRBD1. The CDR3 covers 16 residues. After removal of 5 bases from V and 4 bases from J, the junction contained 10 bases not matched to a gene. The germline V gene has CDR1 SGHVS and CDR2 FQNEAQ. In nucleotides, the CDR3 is TGTGCCAGCAGCACACGTCGACAGGGGCTTTACAATGAGCAGTTCTTC. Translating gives CASSTRRQGLYNEQFF. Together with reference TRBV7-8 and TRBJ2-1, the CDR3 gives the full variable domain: GAGVSQSPRYKVAKRGQDVALRCDPISGHVSLFWYQQALGQGPEFLTYFQNEAQLDKSGLPSDRFFAERPEGSVSTLKIQRTQQEDSAVYLCASSTRRQGLYNEQFFGPGTRLTVL.

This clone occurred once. The CDR3 protein is CASRTGTAGANVLTF. In nucleotides, the CDR3 is TGTGCCAGCAGGACAGGGACCGCTGGGGCCAACGTCCTGACTTTC. The genes are TRBV6-5 and TRBJ2-6; 7 nucleotides line up with TRBD1. Germline values: CDR1 MNHEY, CDR2 SVGAGI. V lost 6 bases to trimming and J lost 2 bases; unmatched junction nucleotides: 4. The CDR3 sequence is 15 residues long.